This T cell receptor beta chain was recorded in a study of T cell changes during pregnancy in multiple sclerosis. Some clones are missing from TCRdb's copy, which holds only in-frame ones; the method was immunoSEQ multiplex PCR. The sample holds 120,000 or so clones, roughly 92% seen once. The CDR3 contains 15 residues. The V gene end was trimmed by 7 bases and the J gene end by 4 bases; junction bases not matched to a gene: 6. The germline V gene has CDR1 ENHRY and CDR2 SYGVKD. The specimen was peripheral blood, collected before pregnancy. This receptor was taken from a female donor with multiple sclerosis, enrolled in a pregnancy study. The V call is TRBV10-3, the J call TRBJ2-1; TRBD2 aligns across 11 bases. As DNA, the CDR3 is TGTGCCATCACTTCGCTAGCGGGGGGATACAATGAGCAGTTCTTC. Residues: CAITSLAGGYNEQFF.